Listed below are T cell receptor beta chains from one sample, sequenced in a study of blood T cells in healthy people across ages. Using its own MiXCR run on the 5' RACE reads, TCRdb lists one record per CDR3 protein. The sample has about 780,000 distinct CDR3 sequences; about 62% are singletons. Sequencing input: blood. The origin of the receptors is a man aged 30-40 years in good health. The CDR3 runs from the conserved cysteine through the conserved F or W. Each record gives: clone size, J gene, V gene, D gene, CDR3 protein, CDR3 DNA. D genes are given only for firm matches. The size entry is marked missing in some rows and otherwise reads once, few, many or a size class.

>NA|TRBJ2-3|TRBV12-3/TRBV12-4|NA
CASSFRRNTQYF
TGTGCCAGCAGTTTCCGCCGGAATACGCAGTATTTT
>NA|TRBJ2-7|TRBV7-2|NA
CASSLSGSAYEQYF
TGTGCCAGCAGCTTATCGGGGTCGGCCTACGAGCAGTACTTC
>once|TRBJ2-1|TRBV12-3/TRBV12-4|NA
CASSTRGLDNEQFF
TGTGCCAGCAGCACCAGGGGTTTGGACAATGAGCAGTTCTTC
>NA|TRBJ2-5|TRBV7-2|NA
CASSPRTHKETQYF
TGTGCCAGCAGCCCTCGGACTCACAAAGAGACCCAGTACTTC
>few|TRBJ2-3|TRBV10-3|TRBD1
CAISGPRGSTDTQYF
TGTGCCATCAGTGGTCCCAGGGGGAGCACAGATACGCAGTATTTT
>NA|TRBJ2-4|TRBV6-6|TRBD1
CASFYWDSRIAKNIQYF
TGTGCCAGCTTCTATTGGGACAGCAGAATAGCCAAAAACATTCAGTACTTC
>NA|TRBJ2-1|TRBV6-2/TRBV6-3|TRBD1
CASRSWDRGHNEQFF
TGTGCCAGCAGATCATGGGACAGGGGGCACAATGAGCAGTTCTTC
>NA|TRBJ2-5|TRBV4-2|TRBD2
CAGSQDSGGPYF
TGTGCCGGCAGCCAAGATTCGGGGGGTCCGTACTTC
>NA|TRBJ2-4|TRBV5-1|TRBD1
CASSPDRAGDIQYF
TGCGCCAGCAGCCCGGACAGGGCCGGAGACATTCAGTACTTC
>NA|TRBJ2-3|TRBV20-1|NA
CSAEGDSHTDTQYF
TGCAGTGCCGAGGGCGACTCCCACACAGATACGCAGTATTTT
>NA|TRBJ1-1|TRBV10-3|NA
CAISEFGGENTEAFF
TGTGCCATCAGTGAGTTCGGGGGTGAAAACACTGAAGCTTTCTTT
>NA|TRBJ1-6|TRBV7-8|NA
CASSPRTEASPLHF
TGTGCCAGCAGCCCCAGGACGGAGGCATCACCCCTCCACTTT
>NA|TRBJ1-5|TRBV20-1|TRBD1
CSAGGQGINQPQHF
TGCAGTGCTGGGGGACAGGGGATCAATCAGCCCCAGCATTTT
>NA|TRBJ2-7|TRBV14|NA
CASSQDRLLPRPYEQYF
TGTGCCAGCAGCCAAGATCGTCTCTTACCCCGGCCCTACGAGCAGTACTTC
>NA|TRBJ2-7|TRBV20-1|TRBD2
CSARGGSDHEQYF
TGCAGTGCTAGGGGGGGGTCAGACCACGAGCAGTACTTC
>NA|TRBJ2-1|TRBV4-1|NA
CASSPVGYNEQFF
TGCGCCAGCAGCCCAGTCGGATACAATGAGCAGTTCTTC
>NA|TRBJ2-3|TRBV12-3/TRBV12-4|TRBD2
CASSPGLAGYGDTQYF
TGTGCCAGCAGCCCAGGACTAGCGGGGTACGGAGATACGCAGTATTTT
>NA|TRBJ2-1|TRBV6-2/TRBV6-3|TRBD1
CASSPGTGGFF
TGTGCCAGCAGTCCAGGGACAGGGGGGTTCTTC
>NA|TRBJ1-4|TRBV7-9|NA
CASSIGTTVAGEKLFF
TGTGCCAGCAGCATCGGGACAACCGTGGCGGGTGAAAAACTGTTTTTT
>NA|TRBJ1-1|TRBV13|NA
CASSPTPDANTEAFF
TGTGCCAGCAGCCCTACCCCCGACGCGAACACTGAAGCTTTCTTT
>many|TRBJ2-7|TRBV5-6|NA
CASSSPVTDYEQYF
TGTGCCAGCAGCTCCCCAGTGACGGACTACGAGCAGTACTTC
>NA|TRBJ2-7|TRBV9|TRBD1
CASSVEGTGVSEQYF
TGTGCCAGCAGCGTAGAAGGGACAGGGGTCTCCGAGCAGTACTTC